The text below deals with one T cell receptor beta chain. The antigen this receptor binds is unknown. The sample is drawn from a study of CXCR3-negative and CXCR3-positive naive CD8 T cells (dated by TCRdb to the late 2010s). General notes on the study: In total, about 130 million TRB reads were obtained, which works out to roughly 1.5 +/- 0.3 million reads per library. The diversity and physicochemical repertoire analyses included fewer than twelve donors pooled from two independent experiments. Naive subsets from a handful of donors and memory cells from 3 donors were included in the TRBV-TRBJ cluster analysis.

Including cysteine and phenylalanine, the CDR3 has 16 amino acids. The DNA is unrecorded. As encoded in the germline V gene (reference sequence), CDR1 is DFQATT while CDR2 is SNEGSKA. The instrument was a NextSeq 550. The Human TCR Profiling Kit (MiLaboratory) was used to prepare UMI-labeled 5' RACE TRB cDNA libraries. cDNA synthesis used the entire amount of extracted RNA, and PCR amplification then used the entire amount of cDNA produced. Libraries were prepared in parallel with an identical number of PCR cycles. Turning to the authors' computational methods: With a minimum of two reads required per UMI, MIGEC and MiXCR pulled out about 50,000 +/- 10,000 unique UMI-labeled TRB cDNA molecules from each library. Each library averaged roughly 36,000 +/- 9,600 functional in-frame TRB CDR3 nucleotide clonotypes without stop codons. Diversity metrics, including normalized Shannon-Wiener and Chao1, were computed in VDJtools after downsampling to 5000 UMI-labeled TRB molecules per sample. Clonotype-size-weighted physicochemical properties of the central five CDR3 residues (interaction energy, strength, volume and Kidera factor 4) were computed in VDJtools. Reads reprocessed by TCRdb are summarized as one entry per CDR3 protein sequence, and DNA is absent. The V and J calls shown here were made by TCRdb, not taken from the authors' results. This sample's records show about 98,000 distinct CDR3 sequences. About 0.8% of the sample comes from the top ten.

General conclusions and limits of the study: Compared with CXCR3-negative naive cells, CXCR3-positive naive cells had TRB CDR3s with higher hydrophobicity (lower Kidera factor 4), lower energy, and higher strength and volume indices. Because CXCR3 expression was partially decreased after cryopreservation, freshly isolated PBMCs were used for most assays. Within the same donor, TRBV-TRBJ usage looked similar between naive CXCR3-negative and CXCR3-positive cells, but memory cells had distinct patterns. Because surface CD5, which is linked to self-reactivity in mice, was comparable between the naive subsets, TCR interaction strength was also inferred from TRB CDR3 physicochemical properties. Comparably high repertoire diversity was found in both naive subsets, whereas much lower repertoire diversity was found in memory CD8+ T cells.

For each CD8+ T cell subset, flow sorting was done in triplicate, and about 300,000 cells per subset went directly into RLT lysis buffer. To exclude memory contaminants, naive CD8+ T cells were stringently defined as CD45RO-CCR7+CD27+CD95-. Standard density gradient centrifugation was used to isolate peripheral blood mononuclear cells from buffy coats. A FACSAria III was used to flow-sort naive CD8+ T cells into CXCR3-negative and CXCR3-positive populations. An RNeasy Mini Kit was used to extract total RNA from the sorted cells. The specimen sequenced was naive CXCR3+ CD8+ T cells from blood. This sample's cell subset or site label indicates: CD45RO-CCR7+CD27+CD95- naive CD8+ T cells expressing CXCR3 (TNR3+). The rearranged chain carries TRBV20-1 and TRBJ2-7; as DNA is missing, the TRBD2 call by TCRdb cannot be tested. This sequence originates from a human donor in good health. Some clones in this sample may be carry-over from other donors' samples. The CDR3 protein: CSARGGLAGRGYEQYF.